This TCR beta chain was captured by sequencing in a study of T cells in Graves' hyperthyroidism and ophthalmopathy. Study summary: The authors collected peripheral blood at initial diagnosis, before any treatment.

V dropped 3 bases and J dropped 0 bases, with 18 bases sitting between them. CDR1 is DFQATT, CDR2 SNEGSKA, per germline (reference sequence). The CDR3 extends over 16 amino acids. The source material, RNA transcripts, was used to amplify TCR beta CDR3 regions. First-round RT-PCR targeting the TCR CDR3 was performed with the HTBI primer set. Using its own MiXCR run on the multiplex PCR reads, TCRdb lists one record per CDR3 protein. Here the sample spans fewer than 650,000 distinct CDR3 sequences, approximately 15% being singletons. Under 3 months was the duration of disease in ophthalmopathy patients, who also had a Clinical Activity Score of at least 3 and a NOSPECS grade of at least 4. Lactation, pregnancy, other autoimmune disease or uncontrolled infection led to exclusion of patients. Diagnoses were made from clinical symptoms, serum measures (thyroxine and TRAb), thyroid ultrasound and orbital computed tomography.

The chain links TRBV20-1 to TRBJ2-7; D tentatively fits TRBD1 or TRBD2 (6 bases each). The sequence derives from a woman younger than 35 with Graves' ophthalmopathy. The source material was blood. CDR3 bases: TGCAGTGCTAGTAAAGGCGGGACATGGAGCTCCTACGAGCAGTACTTC. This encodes CSASKGGTWSSYEQYF.